One TCR beta chain is described in this entry. This entry is derived from a study of blood T cell repertoires in COVID-19. Using immunoSEQ multiplex PCR, the repertoire was profiled, and TCRdb retains in-frame clones only, with some absent. The table has about 130,000 clones, 81% seen once; the top ten hold 3.5% to 4.5%. This TCR was sampled from a woman aged 50 to 60 with acute or convalescent COVID-19. The sample taken for sequencing was peripheral blood.

The CDR3 DNA reads TGTGCCAGCTCACGGGACAGCACCGGGGAGCTGTTTTTT. It translates to CASSRDSTGELFF. This rearrangement joins TRBV18 to TRBJ2-2, with TRBD1 matching 7 bases. Germline V gene sequence: CDR1 KGHSH, CDR2 LQKENI. Trimming cost V 4 bases and J 4 bases; bases outside gene matches: 0. The CDR3 length is 13 residues.